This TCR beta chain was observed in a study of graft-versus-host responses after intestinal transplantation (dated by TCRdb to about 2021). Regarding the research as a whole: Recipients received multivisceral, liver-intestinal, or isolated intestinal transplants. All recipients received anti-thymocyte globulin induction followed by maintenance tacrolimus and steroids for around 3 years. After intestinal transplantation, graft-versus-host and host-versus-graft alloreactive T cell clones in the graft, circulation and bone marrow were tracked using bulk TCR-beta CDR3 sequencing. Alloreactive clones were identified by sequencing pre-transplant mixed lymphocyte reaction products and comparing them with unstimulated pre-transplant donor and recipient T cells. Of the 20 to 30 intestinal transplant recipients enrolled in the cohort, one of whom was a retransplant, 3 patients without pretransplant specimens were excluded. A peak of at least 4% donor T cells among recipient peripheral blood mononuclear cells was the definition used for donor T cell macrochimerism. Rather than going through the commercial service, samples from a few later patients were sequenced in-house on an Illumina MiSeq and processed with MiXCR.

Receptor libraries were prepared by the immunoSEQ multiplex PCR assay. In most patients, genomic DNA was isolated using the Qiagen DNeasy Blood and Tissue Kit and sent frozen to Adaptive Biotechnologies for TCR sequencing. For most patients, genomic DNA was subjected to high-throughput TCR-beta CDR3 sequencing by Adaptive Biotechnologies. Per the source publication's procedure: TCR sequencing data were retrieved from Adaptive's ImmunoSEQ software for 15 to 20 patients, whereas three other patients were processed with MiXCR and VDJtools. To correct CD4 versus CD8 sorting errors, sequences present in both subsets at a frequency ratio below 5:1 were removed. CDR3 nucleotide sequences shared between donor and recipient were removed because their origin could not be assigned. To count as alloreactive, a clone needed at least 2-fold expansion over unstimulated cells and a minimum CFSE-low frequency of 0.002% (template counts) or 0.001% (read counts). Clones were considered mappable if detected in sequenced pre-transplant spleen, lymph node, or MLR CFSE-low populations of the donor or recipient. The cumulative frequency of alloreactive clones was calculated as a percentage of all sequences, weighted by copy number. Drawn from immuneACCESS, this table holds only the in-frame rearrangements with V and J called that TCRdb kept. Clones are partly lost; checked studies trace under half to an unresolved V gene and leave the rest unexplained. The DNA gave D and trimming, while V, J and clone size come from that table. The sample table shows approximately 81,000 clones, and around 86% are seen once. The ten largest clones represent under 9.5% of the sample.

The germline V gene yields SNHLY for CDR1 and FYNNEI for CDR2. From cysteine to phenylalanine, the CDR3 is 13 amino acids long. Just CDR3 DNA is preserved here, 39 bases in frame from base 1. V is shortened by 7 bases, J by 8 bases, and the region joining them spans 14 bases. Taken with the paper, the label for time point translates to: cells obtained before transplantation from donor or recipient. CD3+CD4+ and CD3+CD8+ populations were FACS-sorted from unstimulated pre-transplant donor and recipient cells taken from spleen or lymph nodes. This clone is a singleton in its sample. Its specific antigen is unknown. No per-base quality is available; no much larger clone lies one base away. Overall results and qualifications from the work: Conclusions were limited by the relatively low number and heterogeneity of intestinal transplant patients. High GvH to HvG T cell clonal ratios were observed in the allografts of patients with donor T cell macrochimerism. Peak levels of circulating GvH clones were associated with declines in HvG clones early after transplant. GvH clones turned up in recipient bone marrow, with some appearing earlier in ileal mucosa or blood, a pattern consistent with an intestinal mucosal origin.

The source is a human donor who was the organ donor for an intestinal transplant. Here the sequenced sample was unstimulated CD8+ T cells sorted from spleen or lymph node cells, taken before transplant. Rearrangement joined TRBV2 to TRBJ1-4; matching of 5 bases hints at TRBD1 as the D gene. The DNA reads TGTGCCAGCACCGGGGACGAAGAGGAAAAACTGTTTTTT. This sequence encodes CASTGDEEEKLFF.